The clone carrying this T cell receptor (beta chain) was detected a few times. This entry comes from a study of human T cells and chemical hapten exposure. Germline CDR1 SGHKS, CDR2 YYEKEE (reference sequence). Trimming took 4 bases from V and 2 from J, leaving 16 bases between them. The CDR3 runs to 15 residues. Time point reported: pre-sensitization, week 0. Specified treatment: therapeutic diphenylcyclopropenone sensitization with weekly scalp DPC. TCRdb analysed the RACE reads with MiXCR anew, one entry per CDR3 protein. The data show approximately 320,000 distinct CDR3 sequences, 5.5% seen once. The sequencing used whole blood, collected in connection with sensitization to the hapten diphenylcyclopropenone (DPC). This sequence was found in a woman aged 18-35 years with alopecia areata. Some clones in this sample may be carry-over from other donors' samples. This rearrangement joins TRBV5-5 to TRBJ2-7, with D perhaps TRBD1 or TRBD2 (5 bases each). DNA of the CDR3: TGTGCCAGCAGCGGAGCAGGGACCCCTACCTACGAGCAGTACTTC. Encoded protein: CASSGAGTPTYEQYF.